This T cell receptor beta chain emerged from a study of metastatic and nonmetastatic thyroid tumors. The V gene end was trimmed by 5 bases and the J gene end by 7 bases; junction bases not matched to a gene: 8. Germline V gives CDR1 DFQATT, CDR2 SNEGSKA (reference sequence). The CDR3 totals 13 residues. No treatment had been given to any patient before thyroid surgery. Through MiXCR, TCRdb re-clonotyped the PCR reads. The repertoire includes 30,000 to 40,000 clones, 25% to 30% of them detected once, and 7.8% sits in the top ten. This clone qualifies as medium-sized. The chain has TRBV20-1 and TRBJ2-7, with 10 positions matching TRBD2. Sequenced sample: blood. The sequence derives from a female donor with papillary thyroid cancer or a benign thyroid nodule (not recorded which). Some clones in this sample may be carry-over from other donors' samples. CDR3 loop: CSAPGSGRREQYF. For the CDR3, the DNA is TGCAGTGCTCCCGGTAGCGGGAGGAGAGAGCAGTACTTC.